Each of the 27 T cell receptor beta chains below was sequenced from the same sample in a study of blood T cell repertoires in COVID-19. The table came from immunoSEQ multiplex PCR; TCRdb's copy has only in-frame clones and leaves some out. There are some 140,000 clones in the sample; around 80% occur only once, and approximately 2.4% lies in the top ten. What was sequenced was PBMCs or T cells enriched from blood (not recorded which). The receptors stem from a man aged 35 to 55 with acute COVID-19.

V gene TRBV23-1 combines with J gene TRBJ1-2; TRBD1 is a possible D gene (5 bases). TRBV23-1 is given ORF status, its function remaining uncertain. CDR3 length equals 14 residues. Deletions cut 6 bases from V and 5 bases from J, with 16 bases between. The CDR3 here is CASRPPGTGYGYTF. The CDR3 DNA sequence: TGCGCCAGCAGGCCTCCAGGGACTGGATATGGCTACACCTTC.

The chain has TRBV7-2 and TRBJ1-6; 8 bases match TRBD1. Germline-derived CDR1 and CDR2 are SGHTA and FQGNSA. The CDR3 covers 19 residues. V lost 0 bases, J lost 0 bases, and 7 bases stayed unmatched. Here the CDR3 reads CASSLAKTGDSSYNSPLHF. The CDR3 DNA reads as TGTGCCAGCAGCTTAGCGAAGACAGGGGATAGCTCCTATAATTCACCCCTCCACTTT.

This chain joins TRBV7-9 and TRBJ2-5, with 7 bases aligning to TRBD1. The V gene end was trimmed by 5 bases and the J gene end by 1 base; junction bases not matched to a gene: 7. Germline CDR1 is SEHNR and CDR2 is FQNEAQ (reference sequence). CDR3 size: 15 residues. CDR3 nucleotides: TGTGCCAGCAGCAAAGGACAGGACTTCCAAGAGACCCAGTACTTC. It is translated as CASSKGQDFQETQYF. Full variable domain (missing parts from reference TRBV7-9 and TRBJ2-5): DTGVSQNPRHKITKRGQNVTFRCDPISEHNRLYWYRQTLGQGPEFLTYFQNEAQLEKSRLLSDRFSAERPKGSFSTLEIQRTEQGDSAMYLCASSKGQDFQETQYFGPGTRLLVL.

The rearrangement uses TRBV21-1 and TRBJ1-4. TRBV21-1 is assigned pseudogene status. CDR3 length: 13 residues. CDR3 nucleotides: TGTGTCCTCGGGTGGAGGACTAATGAAAAACTGTTTTTT. Protein product: CVLGWRTNEKLFF.

The chain couples TRBV4-1 to TRBJ2-7, with 11 positions matching TRBD2. V shed 0 bases, J shed 5 bases, and the junction held 12 bases outside the gene matches. This CDR3 has 18 residues. Looked up from germline, CDR1 is MGHRA and CDR2 is YSYEKL. This chain's CDR3 is CASSQEFSGRAFNHEQYF. In nucleotides, the CDR3 is TGCGCCAGCAGCCAAGAATTTAGCGGGAGGGCCTTTAACCACGAGCAGTACTTC.

The V and J genes are TRBV5-1 and TRBJ2-6; a weak D match, TRBD2 (5 bases). V was pared by 3 bases and J by 6 bases, with 10 bases between. The CDR3 has 14 residues. Germline CDR1 reads SGHRS; CDR2 reads YFSETQ. This chain's CDR3 is CASSYPREANVLTF. The CDR3 region has the DNA TGCGCCAGCAGCTACCCCCGGGAGGCCAACGTCCTGACTTTC.

This clone was observed a few times. The rearrangement uses TRBV3-1 (or the pseudogene TRBV3-2) and TRBJ2-1; 9 bases line up with TRBD2. The V gene's germline CDR1 is LGHDT and CDR2 YNNKEL (reference sequence). The ends lost 1 base at V and 0 bases at J; junction bases unmatched: 7. The CDR3 totals 18 residues. In nucleotides, the CDR3 is TGTGCCAGCAGCCAAGTGGGAGCGGGGGGCAGCTCCTACAATGAGCAGTTCTTC. It is translated as CASSQVGAGGSSYNEQFF.

The chain has TRBV5-6 and TRBJ2-7; 8 nucleotides line up with TRBD1. The germline V gene has CDR1 SGHDT and CDR2 YYEEEE. V lost 2 bases, J lost 2 bases, and 6 bases stayed unmatched. This CDR3 is built from 15 residues. The CDR3 nucleotides read TGTGCCAGCAGCTTAATGGGACAGGAGACCTACGAGCAGTACTTC. Protein sequence: CASSLMGQETYEQYF.

The table lists this clone with a count of one. The gene calls are TRBV7-6 and TRBJ2-7; no firm D call. Germline V lookup: CDR1 SGHVS, CDR2 FNYEAQ. V was trimmed by 5 bases and J by 6 bases, leaving 14 bases between them. This CDR3 contains 13 residues. The DNA for the CDR3 is TGTGCCAGCAGCCCCCGAGGTGGGTCCGAGCAGTACTTC. As protein: CASSPRGGSEQYF.

The rearrangement joins TRBV12-3 or TRBV12-4 to TRBJ2-7; 7 positions match TRBD1. The CDR3 is 13 amino acids. Unmatched junction bases numbered 4, after V lost 6 bases and J lost 2 bases. CDR3 loop: CASSSGGTYEQYF. CDR3 DNA: TGTGCCAGCAGCTCAGGGGGTACCTACGAGCAGTACTTC.

The table lists this clone with a count of one. V gene TRBV6-5 combines with J gene TRBJ1-1; 10 bases agree with TRBD1. Trimming took 5 bases from V and 6 from J; bases not matched to a gene: 6. This CDR3 region has 14 residues. Germline CDR1 and CDR2: MNHEY and SVGAGI. The CDR3 reads CASSPTGGNPEAFF. Written as DNA, the CDR3 is TGTGCCAGCAGTCCGACAGGGGGCAACCCTGAAGCTTTCTTT.

This rearrangement joins TRBV3-1 (or the pseudogene TRBV3-2) to TRBJ2-3; TRBD1 matches 9 bases. The CDR3 is made up of 14 amino acids. Looked up from germline, CDR1 is LGHDT and CDR2 is YNNKEL (reference sequence). The ends lost 5 bases at V and 6 bases at J; junction bases unmatched: 6. The CDR3 reads CASSGTGYLDTQYF. The CDR3 DNA follows: TGTGCCAGCAGCGGGACAGGGTACCTGGATACGCAGTATTTT.

The chain joins TRBV30 to TRBJ1-1; D not resolved. CDR1 is GTSNPN and CDR2 is SVGIG in the germline V gene (reference sequence). The CDR3 consists of 14 residues. V was cut by 7 bases and J by 5 bases, with 20 bases left in between. CDR3 sequence reads: CALLLTGGGTEAFF. CDR3 sequence (DNA): TGTGCCTTACTGCTTACCGGTGGAGGAACTGAAGCTTTCTTT. Variable domain in full (rest from reference TRBV30 and TRBJ1-1): SQTIHQWPATLVQPVGSPLSLECTVEGTSNPNLYWYRQAAGRGLQLLFYSVGIGQISSEVPQNLSASRPQDRQFILSSKKLLLSDSGFYLCALLLTGGGTEAFFGQGTRLTVV.

This clone was observed a single time. The DNA for the CDR3 is TGTGCCAGCAGCTCCCAGACCGGGGAGCTGTTTTTT. It is translated as CASSSQTGELFF. This rearrangement joins TRBV11-3 to TRBJ2-2; no clear D. Germline CDR1 and CDR2: SGHNT and YENEEA. V lost 4 bases and J lost 5, with 5 bases in between. The CDR3 is 12 amino acids.

This chain uses TRBV12-3 or TRBV12-4 with TRBJ2-7; weak D call: TRBD1 (6 bases). Trimming took off 3 bases at V and 4 bases at J, with 10 bases between the two ends. The CDR3 has 13 amino acids. CDR3 nucleotides: TGTGCCAGCAGTTTCCTCAGGGGTTACGAGCAGTACTTC. Amino acid sequence: CASSFLRGYEQYF.

This rearrangement joins TRBV19 to TRBJ1-2, with D perhaps TRBD1 (5 bases). Germline lookup yields CDR1 LNHDA and CDR2 SQIVND (reference sequence). The CDR3 is 13 residues long. Trimming stripped 5 bases from V and 3 bases from J, with 10 bases between. The DNA for the CDR3 is TGTGCCAGTAGTCCCCGGGGGGACTATGGCTACACCTTC. This translates into CASSPRGDYGYTF. The full variable domain, with the rest looked up from reference TRBV19 and TRBJ1-2, is DGGITQSPKYLFRKEGQNVTLSCEQNLNHDAMYWYRQDPGQGLRLIYYSQIVNDFQKGDIAEGYSVSREKKESFPLTVTSAQKNPTAFYLCASSPRGDYGYTFGSGTRLTVV.

This rearrangement joins TRBV11-3 to TRBJ2-7; weak D call: TRBD2 (6 bases). V lost 5 bases and J 1 base, leaving 12 bases between the germline ends. The CDR3 totals 14 residues. Germline V lookup: CDR1 SGHNT, CDR2 YENEEA. CDR3 loop: CASSPSGVSYEQYF. CDR3 nucleotide sequence: TGTGCCAGCAGCCCCTCGGGGGTTTCCTACGAGCAGTACTTC.

The chain links TRBV6-5 to TRBJ1-6; D possibly corresponds to TRBD1 (5 bases). The CDR3 totals 13 residues. V was clipped by 6 bases and J by 9 bases, with 12 bases between them. The V gene's germline CDR1 is MNHEY and CDR2 SVGAGI. CDR3 in DNA: TGTGCCAGCAGCTATGGGGGGAGTTCACCCCTCCACTTT. Residues: CASSYGGSSPLHF.

This clone was seen only a few times. The chain links TRBV28 to TRBJ1-5; TRBD1 matches at 10 bases. After removal of 8 bases from V and 2 bases from J, the junction contained 0 bases not matched to a gene. Germline V gene data show CDR1 as MDHEN and CDR2 as SYDVKM. The CDR3 loop spans 13 amino acids. The chain's CDR3 is CASGTGGNQPQHF. CDR3 DNA sequence: TGTGCCAGCGGGACAGGGGGCAATCAGCCCCAGCATTTT.

This rearrangement joins TRBV6-1 to TRBJ2-2; 8 bases fit TRBD2. Losses at the gene ends were 4 bases for V and 2 bases for J; bases not matched to a gene: 6. This CDR3 is built from 16 residues. From germline, CDR1 is MNHNS and CDR2 SASEGT. This CDR3 is CASSASSGGNTGELFF. Here the CDR3 DNA reads TGTGCCAGCAGTGCGTCGAGCGGGGGCAACACCGGGGAGCTGTTTTTT.

The chain carries TRBV2 and TRBJ2-7, with 8 bases fitting TRBD1. The CDR3 is made up of 15 amino acids. Germline CDR1 SNHLY, CDR2 FYNNEI. J gave up 4 bases and V 8 bases, and 13 bases lay outside the gene matches. CDR3 loop: CASGGVAGGAYEQYF. As DNA, the CDR3 is TGTGCCAGCGGAGGGGTAGCAGGGGGCGCATACGAGCAGTACTTC.

This clone appeared a few times. The genes are TRBV20-1 and TRBJ2-7, with 9 bases identical to TRBD2. The V gene's germline CDR1 is DFQATT and CDR2 SNEGSKA (reference sequence). V lost 6 bases, J lost 6 bases, and 3 bases stayed unmatched. The CDR3 runs to 11 residues. CDR3 sequence (DNA): TGCAGTGCGGGACTAGCCGGCGAGCAGTACTTC. The encoded protein is CSAGLAGEQYF.

A note on this clone: The limits of the CDR3 on the DNA are not certain, so only TCRdb's listed CDR3 is given. The chain combines TRBV21-1 with TRBJ1-2; whether TRBD1, the table's D call, matches the DNA was not checked. TRBV21-1 has pseudogene status. From its first to its last residue, the CDR3 has 16 amino acids. The CDR3 is CASSTWGQGANYGYTF.

The CDR3 reads CASSPPGGGVNEQFF. The CDR3, as DNA: TGTGCCAGCAGTCCTCCGGGAGGAGGCGTGAATGAGCAGTTCTTC. J is TRBJ2-1 and V is TRBV28; TRBD2 matches 7 bases. Germline V lookup: CDR1 MDHEN, CDR2 SYDVKM. This CDR3 region has 15 residues. The junction had 11 bases not matched to a gene; V was cut back by 5 bases and J by 7 bases.

The chain uses TRBV7-9 and TRBJ2-1; no clear D gene. There are 15 residues in the CDR3. The germline V gene encodes CDR1 SEHNR and CDR2 FQNEAQ (reference sequence). Trimming pared 1 base from V and 3 bases from J, leaving 10 bases between. CDR3 residues: CASSLGGSYYNEQFF. In DNA form, the CDR3 reads TGTGCCAGCAGCTTAGGCGGCTCGTACTACAATGAGCAGTTCTTC.

The rearrangement uses TRBV7-9 and TRBJ2-1; 7 bases agree with TRBD2. The CDR3 length is 15 residues. Trimming removed 2 bases from V and 2 bases from J; junction bases left unmatched: 3. CDR1 and CDR2 (germline): SEHNR, FQNEAQ (reference sequence). CDR3 in DNA: TGTGCCAGCAGCTTATCAGCGGGAACCTACAATGAGCAGTTCTTC. Translated: CASSLSAGTYNEQFF.

The V gene is TRBV7-9, the J gene TRBJ2-1, with TRBD2 matching 15 bases. From germline, CDR1 is SEHNR and CDR2 FQNEAQ (reference sequence). V lost 6 bases to trimming and J lost 6 bases; unmatched junction nucleotides: 12. CDR3 length: 18 residues. This chain's CDR3 is CASSLTPGLAGGVNEQFF. The CDR3, as DNA: TGTGCCAGCAGTTTGACTCCGGGACTAGCGGGAGGTGTCAATGAGCAGTTCTTC.